These T cell receptor beta chains were read from a single sample in a study of blood T cell repertoires in COVID-19. Sequencing used immunoSEQ multiplex PCR; TCRdb keeps in-frame clones, though not all of them. The sample yields about 290,000 clones, just under 90% seen once. Sequencing was carried out using peripheral blood. The receptors derive from a woman aged 25 to 39 with COVID-19, enrolled during active disease. The CDR3 runs from the conserved cysteine through the conserved F or W.

J: TRBJ2-7; V: TRBV6-5; CDR3: CASSFTGEQYF
J: TRBJ2-1; V: TRBV19; CDR3: CASSNYRDYEQFF
J: TRBJ2-7; V: TRBV7-9; CDR3: CASSPTGTGGAEQYF
J: TRBJ2-5; V: TRBV20-1; CDR3: CSASRTMGLKETQYF
J: TRBJ2-5; V: TRBV7-8; CDR3: CASSSETGAKETQYF
J: TRBJ2-7; V: TRBV5-1; CDR3: CASSLSGQGAWEQYF
J: TRBJ2-1; V: TRBV14; CDR3: CASSQSGLSEQFF
J: TRBJ1-4; V: TRBV7-8; CDR3: CASSLDRFENEKLFF
J: TRBJ2-6; V: TRBV2; CDR3: CASSPLPGVSGANVLTF
J: TRBJ1-2; V: TRBV12-3/TRBV12-4; CDR3: CASSLRQEQGYTF
J: TRBJ2-5; V: TRBV24-1; CDR3: CATSDAGDIQETQYF
J: TRBJ2-1; V: TRBV2; CDR3: CASRRGGASYNEQFF
J: TRBJ1-2; V: TRBV12-3/TRBV12-4; CDR3: CASSRGLNYGYTF
J: TRBJ1-1; V: TRBV19; CDR3: CASSMGSSEAFF
J: TRBJ2-2; V: TRBV2; CDR3: CASRAGSGELFF
J: TRBJ1-5; V: TRBV7-2; CDR3: CASSLDGTGGGQPQHF
J: TRBJ2-7; V: TRBV12-5; CDR3: CASGLVPGQGSLWYYEQYF
J: TRBJ2-7; V: TRBV24-1; CDR3: CATSARWSVEQYF
J: TRBJ1-3; V: TRBV7-9; CDR3: CASSYPGGITAGNTIYF
J: TRBJ2-1; V: TRBV10-3; CDR3: CAISPDGGNEQFF
J: TRBJ2-7; V: TRBV5-6; CDR3: CASSDGTLEEQYF
J: TRBJ2-3; V: TRBV6-5; CDR3: CATWRGYMGHF
J: TRBJ2-4; V: TRBV5-4; CDR3: CASSLDRAKNIQYF
J: TRBJ1-2; V: TRBV6-2/TRBV6-3; CDR3: CASSYAGQAHLYGYTF
J: TRBJ2-7; V: TRBV29-1; CDR3: CSAGQGDVNSYEQYF
J: TRBJ2-7; V: TRBV10-2; CDR3: CASDLTGTPPYEQYF
J: TRBJ1-1; V: TRBV13; CDR3: CASSLVSVNTEAFF
J: TRBJ2-6; V: TRBV5-1; CDR3: CASSDRGSGANVLTF
J: TRBJ1-1; V: TRBV2; CDR3: CASRDPGVYTEAFF
J: TRBJ1-1; V: TRBV3-1/TRBV3-2; CDR3: CASSQDRDLRTEAFF
J: TRBJ2-7; V: TRBV5-6; CDR3: CANSPNRGAAYEQYF
J: TRBJ1-2; V: TRBV24-1; CDR3: CATTTGDRGMDGYTF
J: TRBJ1-5; V: TRBV28; CDR3: CASRRQGLNQPQHF